These T cell receptor beta chains were read from a single sample in a study of blood T cell repertoires in COVID-19. Sequenced by immunoSEQ multiplex PCR; TCRdb stores in-frame clones only, minus some. The profile shows 140,000 to 150,000 clones, over 80% of them singletons. The sequencing sample was made of peripheral blood. The receptors originated from a woman between 45 and 65 years old with acute or convalescent COVID-19. Both conserved end residues are part of each CDR3. D genes are given only for firm matches. Part of the rows lack a size; the others show once, few, many or a class for expanded clones.

v_gene	j_gene	len	abundance	d_gene	CDR3nt	CDR3aa
TRBV20-1	TRBJ2-7	13	-	TRBD1	TGCAGTGCTAGTGACAGGGTTACCTACGAGCAGTACTTC	CSASDRVTYEQYF
TRBV5-1	TRBJ1-2	15	-	-	TGCGCCAGCAGCCCGGTGACGGGGGGGGGCCGGGGCTACACCTTC	CASSPVTGGGRGYTF
TRBV10-3	TRBJ1-1	17	-	-	TGTGCCATCAGTGAGCCGCAAAGGGGACACAGGAACACTGAAGCTTTCTTT	CAISEPQRGHRNTEAFF
TRBV19	TRBJ1-2	14	-	-	TGTGCCAGTAGTATCCCTGGACTACCCTATGGCTACACCTTC	CASSIPGLPYGYTF
TRBV19	TRBJ1-6	14	once	-	TGTGCCAGTAGTATTCAGGGTGGGAATTCACCCCTCCACTTT	CASSIQGGNSPLHF
TRBV5-1	TRBJ1-4	15	once	-	TGCGCCAGCAGCTTATCGGCGGCGACTAATGAAAAACTGTTTTTT	CASSLSAATNEKLFF
TRBV28	TRBJ2-2	12	-	-	TGTGCTGTACAGTTGAACACCGGGGAGCTGTTTTTT	CAVQLNTGELFF
TRBV6-5	TRBJ1-6	14	-	-	TGTGCCAGCAGTCCCCGGGGAGCTAATTCACCCCTCCACTTT	CASSPRGANSPLHF
TRBV6-6	TRBJ1-1	12	-	-	TGTGCCAGCAGTTACACCCTCCGGGAGGCTTTCTTT	CASSYTLREAFF
TRBV6-5	TRBJ1-6	14	-	TRBD1	TGTGCCAGCAGCTACGGACAGGGGGGACCACCCCTCCACTTT	CASSYGQGGPPLHF
TRBV24-1	TRBJ2-3	14	few	TRBD2	TGTGCCACCAGTGCAGCGGGAGGGACAGATACGCAGTATTTT	CATSAAGGTDTQYF
TRBV29-1	TRBJ1-2	15	-	TRBD1	TGCAGCGTTATTACTCGGGACAGCGATAACTATGGCTACACCTTC	CSVITRDSDNYGYTF
TRBV5-1	TRBJ1-2	16	-	-	TGCGCCAGCAGCCTGTACTTCGGACAGTCTAACTATGGCTACACCTTC	CASSLYFGQSNYGYTF